Below, one T cell receptor (beta chain) is given with its context. The method was immunoSEQ multiplex PCR; TCRdb's version includes in-frame clones alone and lacks a portion of them. The table includes roughly 140,000 clones, more than 70% detected once. This entry is derived from a study of T cell responses to AZD1222 COVID-19 vaccine. Germline CDR1 reads DFQATT; CDR2 reads SNEGSKA (reference sequence). Trimming took off 5 bases at V and 6 bases at J, with 9 bases between the two ends. There are 11 residues in the CDR3. The origin of this receptor is an adult in good health. J is TRBJ2-3 and V is TRBV20-1; D not resolved. Source: peripheral blood, taken on day 0 of MenACWY control vaccination. This CDR3 is CSAHPEDTQYF. CDR3 nucleotides: TGCAGTGCTCATCCGGAGGATACGCAGTATTTT.